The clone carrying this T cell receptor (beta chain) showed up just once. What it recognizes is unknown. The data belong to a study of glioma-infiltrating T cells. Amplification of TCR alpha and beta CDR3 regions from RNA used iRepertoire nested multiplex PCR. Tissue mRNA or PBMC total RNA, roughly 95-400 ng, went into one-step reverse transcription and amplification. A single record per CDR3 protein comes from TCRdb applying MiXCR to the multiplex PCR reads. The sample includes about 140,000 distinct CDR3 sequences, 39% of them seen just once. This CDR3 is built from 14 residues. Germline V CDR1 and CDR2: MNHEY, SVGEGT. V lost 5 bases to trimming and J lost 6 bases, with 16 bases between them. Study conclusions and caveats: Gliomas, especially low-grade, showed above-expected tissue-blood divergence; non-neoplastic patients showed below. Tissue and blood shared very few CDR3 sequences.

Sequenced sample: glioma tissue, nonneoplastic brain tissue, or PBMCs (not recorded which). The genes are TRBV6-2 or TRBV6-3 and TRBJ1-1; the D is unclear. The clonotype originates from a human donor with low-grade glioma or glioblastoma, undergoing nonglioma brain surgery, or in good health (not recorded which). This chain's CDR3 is CASSPKRAAPEAFF. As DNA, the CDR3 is TGTGCCAGCAGTCCTAAAAGGGCGGCTCCTGAAGCTTTCTTT.